This paragraph reports one T cell receptor beta chain. Its antigen is not identified. The data are from a study of shared clonotypes between healthy human individuals. Repertoires were generated with immunoSEQ multiplex PCR, while TCRdb's copy carries only in-frame clones and drops some. The table records over a million clones, 97% to 99% of them present only once. Study-wide results and limits: Relative to their counterparts shared across all four donors, non-shared clonotypes exhibited diminished generation probabilities.

The length of the CDR3 is 13 residues. The J segment lost 10 bases and the V segment lost 0 bases, leaving 0 bases of the junction unmatched. CDR1 and CDR2 (germline): SNHLY, FYNNEI. The V call is TRBV2, the J call TRBJ2-3; 11 positions match TRBD2. Sequencing used naive CD4+ T cells sorted from blood. Subset noted: CD45RA+ positively selected. The clonotype comes from a man under 40 in good health. CDR3 sequence reads: CASSEAGLAAQYF. Written as DNA, the CDR3 is TGTGCCAGCAGTGAAGCGGGACTAGCGGCGCAGTATTTT.